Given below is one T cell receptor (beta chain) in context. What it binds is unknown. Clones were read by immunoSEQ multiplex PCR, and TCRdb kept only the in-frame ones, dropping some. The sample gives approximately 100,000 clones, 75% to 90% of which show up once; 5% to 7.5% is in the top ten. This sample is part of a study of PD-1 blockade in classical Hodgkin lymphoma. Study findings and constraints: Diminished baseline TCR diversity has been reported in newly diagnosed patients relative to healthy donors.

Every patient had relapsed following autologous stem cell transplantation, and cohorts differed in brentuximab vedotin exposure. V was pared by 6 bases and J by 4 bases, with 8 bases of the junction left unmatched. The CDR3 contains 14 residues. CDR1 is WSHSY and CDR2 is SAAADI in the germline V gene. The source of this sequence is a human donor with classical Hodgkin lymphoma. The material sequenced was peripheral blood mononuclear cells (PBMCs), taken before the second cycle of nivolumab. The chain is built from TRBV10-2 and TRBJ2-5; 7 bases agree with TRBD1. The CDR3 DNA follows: TGCGCCAGCAGGGATGACAGGGACCGAGAGACCCAGTACTTC. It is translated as CASRDDRDRETQYF.